This TCR beta chain was documented in a study of shared clonotypes between healthy human individuals. Concerning this clone: What it binds is not known.

Naive CD45RA+ and memory CD45RA-negative subsets were split from CD4+ cells. Looked up from germline, CDR1 is SGHNT and CDR2 is YYREEE (reference sequence). There are 15 residues in the CDR3. V lost 3 bases, J lost 3 bases, and 14 bases lay in between. Only in-frame clones appear in the TCRdb table, and some are missing; sequencing was by immunoSEQ multiplex PCR. The data show 2 million to 2.5 million clones, 93% seen once. Notes on the study in general: Among four donors, approximately 4.6% of naive CD4 clonotypes were found in common. Estimated clonotype richness was generally higher in naive than memory subsets.

Sample: naive CD4+ T cells from PBMCs. Subset described: CD45RA+ positively selected. The receptor was isolated from a young man in good health. Some clones in this sample may be carry-over from other donors' samples. The rearrangement joins TRBV5-4 to TRBJ2-3; D is possibly TRBD1 (6 bases). The CDR3 region is CASSSQGPGTDTQYF. As DNA, the CDR3 is TGTGCCAGCAGCTCACAGGGTCCGGGAACAGATACGCAGTATTTT.